The TCR beta chain described here comes from a study of T cells after yellow fever vaccination (dated by TCRdb to the late 2010s). Notes on the research overall: The SMART-Seq v4 Ultra Low Input RNA kit was used to prepare libraries from fractions with low cell numbers. Bulk TCR alpha and beta repertoires were sequenced longitudinally to track T-cell clones before and after primary and booster YFV17D yellow fever vaccination. Two healthy male donors made up the cohort, one aged 18 to 29 years and the other aged 30 to 40 years. Blood was drawn at multiple timepoints before and after primary and secondary immunization, with bulk PBMC replicates and cell subsets isolated. The study at large found these results: The study included only two donors, which limits how far the findings can be generalized. Most clones expanded after primary vaccination (almost 97% of CD4 and over 80% of CD8) were re-detected after the booster, suggesting that broad memory maintenance occurred. Compared with the primary T-cell response, the secondary T-cell response was faster but weaker, reaching its peak on day 5 rather than on day 15. A small share of clonotypes was detected in both CD4 and CD8 compartments, with the overlap likely arising from convergent recombination. Computational filtering was needed because FACS-sorted repertoires could contain abundant contaminating clonotypes from the bulk population.

V loses 4 bases at its end and J loses 5 bases; junction bases beyond the gene matches: 10. Sequences SGHDT (CDR1) and YYEEEE (CDR2) are obtained from the germline V gene. Its CDR3 holds 15 amino acids, cysteine through phenylalanine. Only the CDR3 DNA stays, 45 bases, in frame from base 1. The sample's treatment or condition label, decoded: live attenuated yellow fever vaccine strain. Two biological replicates of bulk PBMCs were collected at each blood-draw timepoint. A standard Ficoll-Paque protocol was used to isolate PBMCs from peripheral blood. RNA was extracted with TriZol from bulk PBMCs, CD4 and CD8 fractions, and dextramer-positive and dextramer-negative fractions. This clonotype was picked up many times. Its antigen is currently not known. No much larger clonotype is one base removed from it; base qualities were not supplied. TCR cDNA was synthesized by 5'RACE template switching, through which a universal primer site and unique molecular identifiers were introduced. Priming of cDNA synthesis was performed from both the TCR alpha and TCR beta constant segments. Two PCR steps were used to amplify libraries, with sample barcodes and sequencing adapters being added in the second step. Sequencing of the libraries was done on either Illumina HiSeq 2500 (2x100 bp) or NovaSeq (2x150 bp). Under the source paper's analysis protocol: Reads were demultiplexed and collapsed into UMI consensus sequences with MIGEC, and V(D)J alignment was performed with MiXCR. Vaccine-responding clonotypes were identified with edgeR using replicate PBMC samples, with FDR below 0.01 and a log2 fold change above 5 up to day 15 being required. Each bulk clonotype received a CD4 or CD8 identity based on whether the sequenced CD4 or CD8 repertoire contained that clonotype at higher abundance. TCRdb reran the public reads through fastp at Q25 and MiXCR, keeping productive beta chains. A single entry per CDR3 protein holds the most common genes and DNA from its merged rows. V and J calls and clone size were set by TCRdb, not the authors. The sample contains hundreds of thousands of distinct CDR3 sequences, roughly an eighth of them found a single time. Clones ranked in the top ten supply about 15% of the sample.

The chain employs TRBV5-6 and TRBJ2-5, and TRBD1 aligns with 8 junction nucleotides. This receptor was taken from a man between 25 and 39 years old who received the YFV17D yellow fever vaccine. The input for sequencing was PBMCs, taken on the day of the yellow fever booster vaccination. The DNA sequence follows: TGTGCCAGCAGCACGGACAGGGCGAGGTGGGAGACCCAGTACTTC. It encodes CASSTDRARWETQYF.